This TCR beta chain appears in the sequencing data of a study of cytomegalovirus exposure and HLA in healthy donors. Regarding the study as a whole: TRBV6-2, TRBV6-3 and some other V segments were excluded as indistinguishable. As a later analysis showed, several of the most significant clusters appeared to be linked to common viral pathogens. Prior analysis indicated that the majority of TCR beta V segments exhibited productivity approximately 87% or approximately 30% of the time. The authors later found TCR association rates varying by HLA locus, with DRB1 most and HLA-C fewest.

PCR involved 60 Vbeta and 13 Jbeta primers. The repertoire was sequenced with immunoSEQ multiplex PCR; TCRdb's copy has only in-frame clones and lacks some. The sample yields over 130,000 clones, more than 65% seen once. As concerns this clone: The antigen is unknown.

The CDR3 consists of 14 residues. The trim removed 5 bases at V and 6 bases at J, leaving 5 bases unmatched. The germline gives CDR1 SGHRS, CDR2 YFSETQ. Sequencing input: PBMCs. The sequence derives from a woman in her 30s in good health and CMV-seronegative. The chain carries TRBV5-1 and TRBJ2-2; the match to TRBD1 covers 9 bases. CDR3 nucleotide sequence: TGCGCCAGCAGATCCGGGACAGGGTCCGGGGAGCTGTTTTTT. It yields the protein CASRSGTGSGELFF.